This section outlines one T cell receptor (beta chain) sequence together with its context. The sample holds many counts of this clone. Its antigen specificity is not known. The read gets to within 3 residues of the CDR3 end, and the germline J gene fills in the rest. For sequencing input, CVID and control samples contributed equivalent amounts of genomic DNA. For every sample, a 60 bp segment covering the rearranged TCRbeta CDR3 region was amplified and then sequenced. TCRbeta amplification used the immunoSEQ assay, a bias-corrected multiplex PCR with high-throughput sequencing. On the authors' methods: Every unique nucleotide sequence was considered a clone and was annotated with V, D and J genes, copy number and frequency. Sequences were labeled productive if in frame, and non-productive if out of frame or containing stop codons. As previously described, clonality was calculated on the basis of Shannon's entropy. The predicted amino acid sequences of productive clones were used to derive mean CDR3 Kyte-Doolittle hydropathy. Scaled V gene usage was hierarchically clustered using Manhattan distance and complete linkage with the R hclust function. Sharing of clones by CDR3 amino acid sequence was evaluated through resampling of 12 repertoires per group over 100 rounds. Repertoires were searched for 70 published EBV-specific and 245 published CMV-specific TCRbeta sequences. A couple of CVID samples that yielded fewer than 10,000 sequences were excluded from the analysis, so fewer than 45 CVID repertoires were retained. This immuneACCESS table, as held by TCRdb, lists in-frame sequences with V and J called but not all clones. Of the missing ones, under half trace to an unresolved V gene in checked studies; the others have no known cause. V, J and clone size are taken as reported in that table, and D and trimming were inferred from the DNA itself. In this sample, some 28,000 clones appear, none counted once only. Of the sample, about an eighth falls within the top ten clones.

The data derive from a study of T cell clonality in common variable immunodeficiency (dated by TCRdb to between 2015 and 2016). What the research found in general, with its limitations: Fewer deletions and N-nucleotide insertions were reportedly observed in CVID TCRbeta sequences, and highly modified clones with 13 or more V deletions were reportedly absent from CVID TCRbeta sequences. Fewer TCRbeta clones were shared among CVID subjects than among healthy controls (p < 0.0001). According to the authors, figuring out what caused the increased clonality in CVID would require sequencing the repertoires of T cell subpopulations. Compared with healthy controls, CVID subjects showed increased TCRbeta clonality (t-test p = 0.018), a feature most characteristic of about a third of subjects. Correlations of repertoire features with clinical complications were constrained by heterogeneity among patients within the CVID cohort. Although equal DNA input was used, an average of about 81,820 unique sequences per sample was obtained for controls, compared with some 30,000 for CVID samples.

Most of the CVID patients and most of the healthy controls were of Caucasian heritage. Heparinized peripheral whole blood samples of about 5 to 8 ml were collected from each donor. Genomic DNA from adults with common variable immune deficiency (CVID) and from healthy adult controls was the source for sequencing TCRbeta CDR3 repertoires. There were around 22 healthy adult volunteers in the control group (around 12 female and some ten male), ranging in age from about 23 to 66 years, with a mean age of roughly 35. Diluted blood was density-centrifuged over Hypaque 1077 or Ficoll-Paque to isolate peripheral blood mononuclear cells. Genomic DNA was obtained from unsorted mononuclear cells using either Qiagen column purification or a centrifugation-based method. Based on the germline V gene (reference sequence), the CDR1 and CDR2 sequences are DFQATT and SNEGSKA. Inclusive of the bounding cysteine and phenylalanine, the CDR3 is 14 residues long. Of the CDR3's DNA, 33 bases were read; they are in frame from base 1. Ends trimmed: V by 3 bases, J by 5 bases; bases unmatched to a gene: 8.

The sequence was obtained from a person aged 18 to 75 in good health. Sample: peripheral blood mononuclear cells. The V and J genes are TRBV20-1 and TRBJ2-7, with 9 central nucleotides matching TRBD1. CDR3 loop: CSARRDRVVDEQYF. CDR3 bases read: TGCAGTGCTAGGCGGGACAGGGTCGTCGACGAG.